The T cell receptor (beta chain) described here comes from a study of blood T cell repertoires in COVID-19. Study summary: Acute-phase and convalescent COVID-19 samples originated in the United States, Italy and Spain.

The V segment lost 4 bases and the J segment 3 bases; nucleotides outside the gene matches: 5. The germline gives CDR1 SEHNR, CDR2 FQNEAQ (reference sequence). The CDR3 extends over 16 amino acids. Original processing methods: Researchers report that nucleated cell counts were estimated from reference gene primer amplification. Method: immunoSEQ multiplex PCR; TCRdb's copy keeps in-frame clones and lacks some. That table supplies the V and J calls and clone size; D and trimming were determined from the DNA. The sample lists about 170,000 clones; 80% to 85% were seen once. This TCR came from a man between 65 and 85 years old with active or convalescent COVID-19. The V and J genes are TRBV7-9 and TRBJ2-3; 12 nucleotides match TRBD2. Sequenced: peripheral blood. The CDR3 here is CASSSRTSGATDTQYF. The DNA of the CDR3 is TGTGCCAGCAGCTCGCGGACTAGCGGGGCGACAGATACGCAGTATTTT.